This TCR beta chain was retrieved from a study of cytomegalovirus exposure and HLA in healthy donors. The PCR used 60 Vbeta and 13 Jbeta primers. The method was immunoSEQ multiplex PCR; TCRdb's version includes in-frame clones alone and lacks a portion of them. The sample has approximately 120,000 clones, around 80% seen once. Germline lookup yields CDR1 MNHEY and CDR2 SMNVEV (reference sequence). The CDR3 contains 15 residues. The J segment lost 5 bases and the V segment lost 4 bases, leaving 3 bases of the junction unmatched. This receptor was identified in a woman in her thirties in good health and CMV-seronegative. This chain links TRBV27 with TRBJ2-5, with 14 bases aligning to TRBD2. Input material: PBMCs. The CDR3 DNA reads as TGTGCCAGCAGTTCGGGACTAGCGGGAGCGGAGACCCAGTACTTC. Protein product: CASSSGLAGAETQYF.